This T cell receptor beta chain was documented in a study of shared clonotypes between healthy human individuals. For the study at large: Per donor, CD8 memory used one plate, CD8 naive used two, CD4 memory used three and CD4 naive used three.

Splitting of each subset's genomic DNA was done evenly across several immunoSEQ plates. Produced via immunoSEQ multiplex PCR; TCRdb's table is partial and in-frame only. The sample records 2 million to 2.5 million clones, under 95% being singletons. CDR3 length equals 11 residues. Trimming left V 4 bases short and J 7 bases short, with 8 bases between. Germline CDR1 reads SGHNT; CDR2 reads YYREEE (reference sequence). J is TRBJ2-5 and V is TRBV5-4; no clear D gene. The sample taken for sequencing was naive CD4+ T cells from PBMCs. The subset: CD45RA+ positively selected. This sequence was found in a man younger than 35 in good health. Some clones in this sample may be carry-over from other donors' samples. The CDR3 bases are TGTGCCAGCAGCGGGGTCGGGACCCAGTACTTC. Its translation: CASSGVGTQYF.